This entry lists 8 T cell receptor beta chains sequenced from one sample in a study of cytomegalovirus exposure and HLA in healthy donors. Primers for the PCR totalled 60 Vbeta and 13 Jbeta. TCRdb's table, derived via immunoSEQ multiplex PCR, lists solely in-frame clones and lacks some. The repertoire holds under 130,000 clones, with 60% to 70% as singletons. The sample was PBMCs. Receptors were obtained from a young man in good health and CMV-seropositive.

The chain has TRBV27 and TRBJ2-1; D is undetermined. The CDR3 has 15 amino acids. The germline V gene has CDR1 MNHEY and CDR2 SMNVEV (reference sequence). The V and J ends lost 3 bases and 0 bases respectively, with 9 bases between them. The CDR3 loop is CASSLLGLSYNEQFF. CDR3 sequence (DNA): TGTGCCAGCAGTTTGCTAGGCCTCTCCTACAATGAGCAGTTCTTC.

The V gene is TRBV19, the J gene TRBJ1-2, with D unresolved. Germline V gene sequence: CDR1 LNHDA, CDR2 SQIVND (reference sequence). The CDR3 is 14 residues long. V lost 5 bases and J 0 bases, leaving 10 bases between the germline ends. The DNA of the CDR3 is TGTGCCAGTAGTCTCTTTAATACTAACTATGGCTACACCTTC. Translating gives CASSLFNTNYGYTF.

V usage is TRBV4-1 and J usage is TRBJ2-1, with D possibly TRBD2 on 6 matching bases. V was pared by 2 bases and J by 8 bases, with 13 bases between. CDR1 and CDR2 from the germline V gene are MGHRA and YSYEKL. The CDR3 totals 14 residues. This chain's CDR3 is CASSQFAGFDEQFF. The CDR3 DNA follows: TGCGCCAGCAGCCAATTCGCGGGGTTCGATGAGCAGTTCTTC.

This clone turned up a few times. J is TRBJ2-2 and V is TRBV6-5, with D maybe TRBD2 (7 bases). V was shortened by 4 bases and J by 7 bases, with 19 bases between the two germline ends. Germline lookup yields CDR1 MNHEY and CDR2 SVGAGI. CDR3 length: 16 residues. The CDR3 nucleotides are TGTGCCAGCAGTTCTTTGGGCGGGGGCGCGATCGGGGAGCTGTTTTTT. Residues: CASSSLGGGAIGELFF.

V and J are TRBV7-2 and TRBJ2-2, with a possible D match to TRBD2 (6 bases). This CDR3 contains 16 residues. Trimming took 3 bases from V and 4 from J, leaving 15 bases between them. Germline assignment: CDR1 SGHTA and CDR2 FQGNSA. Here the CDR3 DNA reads TGTGCCAGCAGCTTCCAGCCCGGAGGGGCCACCGGGGAGCTGTTTTTT. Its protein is CASSFQPGGATGELFF.

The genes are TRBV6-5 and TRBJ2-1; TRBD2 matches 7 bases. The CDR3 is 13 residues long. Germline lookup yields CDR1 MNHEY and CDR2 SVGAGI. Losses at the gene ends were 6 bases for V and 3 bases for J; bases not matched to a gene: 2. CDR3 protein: CASRRDYYNEQFF. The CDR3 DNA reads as TGTGCCAGCAGACGGGACTACTACAATGAGCAGTTCTTC.

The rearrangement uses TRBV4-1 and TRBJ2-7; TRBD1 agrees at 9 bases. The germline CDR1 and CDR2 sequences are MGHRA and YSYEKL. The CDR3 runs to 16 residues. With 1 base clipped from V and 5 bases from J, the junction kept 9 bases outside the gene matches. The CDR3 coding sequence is TGCGCCAGCAGCCAAGGAGGGACAGGGATTAGACACGAGCAGTACTTC. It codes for CASSQGGTGIRHEQYF.

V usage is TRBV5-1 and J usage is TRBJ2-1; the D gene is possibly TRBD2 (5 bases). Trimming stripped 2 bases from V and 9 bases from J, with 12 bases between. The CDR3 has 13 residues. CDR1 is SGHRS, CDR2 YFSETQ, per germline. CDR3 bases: TGCGCCAGCAGCTTCACCGATCGGGGTGAGCAGTTCTTC. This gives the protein CASSFTDRGEQFF.